The next 8 T cell receptor beta chains were all read from a single sample in a study of tumor and adjacent non-tumor tissue in lung cancer. A modified ARM-PCR protocol with three rounds of nested PCR amplified TCRbeta. TCRdb ran MiXCR on the multiplex PCR reads and lists one entry per CDR3 protein. The sample lists approximately 120,000 distinct CDR3 sequences; around 57% were seen once. This sample's RNA came from whole unsorted tissue. More than 3 cm separated this lung sample from the edge of the tumor. The specimen was distant non-tumor lung tissue. The receptors were sampled from a man between 60 and 70 years old with non-small cell lung cancer.

This clonotype was seen at least ten times. The V gene is TRBV10-2, the J gene TRBJ2-7; TRBD1 agrees at 8 bases. Germline V gene lookup returns CDR1 WSHSY and CDR2 SAAADI. J lost 3 bases, V lost 6 bases, and 4 bases had no gene match. The length of the CDR3 is 13 residues. The CDR3: CASSSDRDYEQYF. For the CDR3, the DNA is TGCGCCAGCAGCTCGGACAGGGACTACGAGCAGTACTTC.

As for this clonotype: A much larger clone differs by one base, so this may be a read error. The chain recombines TRBV4-2 with TRBJ2-3; D possibly matches TRBD1 or TRBD2 (5 bases each). Trimming pared 7 bases from V and 2 bases from J, leaving 22 bases between. The CDR3 length is 17 residues. Germline V gene lookup returns CDR1 LGHNA and CDR2 YNFKEQ. CDR3 protein: CASNPNRGHLPTDTQYF. The CDR3, as DNA: TGTGCCAGCAACCCTAATCGGGGCCACCTCCCCACAGATACGCAGTATTTT.

There are a few counts of this clonotype. This CDR3 is missing its conserved last phenylalanine or tryptophan, likely due to a read error. V usage is TRBV29-1 and J usage is TRBJ2-1, with TRBD1 identical over 8 bases. V was pared by 6 bases and J by 7 bases, with 11 bases of the junction left unmatched. The CDR3 has 14 residues. Germline loops: CDR1 SQVTM, CDR2 ANQGSEA. CDR3: CSVWDRTLYNEQFL. CDR3 bases: TGCAGCGTATGGGACAGGACCCTCTATAATGAGCAGTTCTTA.

In its sample, this clonotype was seen many times. This clone may be a read error of a much larger clone one base away. The chain carries TRBV11-3 and TRBJ2-3, with D unresolved. CDR1 and CDR2 from the germline V gene are SGHNT and YENEEA. This CDR3 is built from 15 residues. This chain's CDR3 is CTSSRITRATDTQYF. CDR3 coding DNA: TGTACCAGCAGCCGGATAACCCGGGCCACAGATACGCAGTATTTT.

About this clonotype: This is likely a read error, given that the CDR3 carries no conserved phenylalanine or tryptophan at its end. CDR3 sequence (DNA): TGTGCCACCAGTGATAAGAAATACAATGAGCAGTTCCTC. Translated: CATSDKKYNEQFL. The chain links TRBV24-1 to TRBJ2-1; D is unresolved. The CDR3 sequence is 13 residues long. The V gene's germline CDR1 is KGHDR and CDR2 SFDVKD. V was trimmed by 3 bases and J by 4 bases, leaving 6 bases between them.

V gene TRBV20-1 combines with J gene TRBJ2-1; no firm D call. Germline V lookup: CDR1 DFQATT, CDR2 SNEGSKA (reference sequence). With 3 bases removed from V and 8 bases from J, the gap between germline ends came to 23 bases. This CDR3 comprises 16 residues. The CDR3 sequence: CSASFPGARSFDEQFF. CDR3 coding DNA: TGCAGTGCTAGCTTCCCCGGCGCTAGGTCCTTCGATGAGCAGTTCTTC.

Remarks on this clonotype: The conserved phenylalanine or tryptophan normally closing the CDR3 is absent here, so this likely arose from a read error. This chain connects TRBV20-1 to TRBJ1-4; D may be TRBD1 (6 bases). V gave up 0 bases and J gave up 2 bases, with 10 bases separating them. Germline CDR1 DFQATT, CDR2 SNEGSKA (reference sequence). This CDR3 has 15 amino acids. This chain's CDR3 is CSARDGGRTNEKLFI. CDR3 bases: TGCAGTGCTAGAGATGGGGGCAGGACTAATGAAAAACTGTTTATT.

In the case of this clonotype: A single base separates this from a much larger clone, so it may be a read error. CDR3 sequence (DNA): TGTGCCAGCAACGACGGGACAGATACGCAGTATTTT. Protein: CASNDGTDTQYF. The chain links TRBV28 to TRBJ2-3; D unclear. This CDR3 spans 12 amino acids. Trimming took 7 bases from V and 3 from J, leaving 8 bases between them. Germline loops: CDR1 MDHEN, CDR2 SYDVKM.